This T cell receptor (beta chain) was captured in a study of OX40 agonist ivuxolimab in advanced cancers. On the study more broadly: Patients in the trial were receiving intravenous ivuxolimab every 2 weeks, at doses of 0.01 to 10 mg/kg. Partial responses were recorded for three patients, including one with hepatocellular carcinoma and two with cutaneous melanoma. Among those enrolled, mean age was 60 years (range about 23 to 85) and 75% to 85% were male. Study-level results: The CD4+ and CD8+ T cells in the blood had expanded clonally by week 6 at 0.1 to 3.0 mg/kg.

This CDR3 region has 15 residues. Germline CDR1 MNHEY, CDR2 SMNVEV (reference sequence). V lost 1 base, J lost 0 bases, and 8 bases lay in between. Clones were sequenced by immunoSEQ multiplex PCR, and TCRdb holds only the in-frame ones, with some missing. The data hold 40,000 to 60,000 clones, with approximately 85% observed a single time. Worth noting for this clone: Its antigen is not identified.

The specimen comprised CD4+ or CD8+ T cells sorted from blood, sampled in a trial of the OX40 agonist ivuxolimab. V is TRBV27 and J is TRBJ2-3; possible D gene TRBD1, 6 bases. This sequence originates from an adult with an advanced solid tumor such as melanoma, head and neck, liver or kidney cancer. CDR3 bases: TGTGCCAGCAGTTTATTTGGACAGAGCACAGATACGCAGTATTTT. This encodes CASSLFGQSTDTQYF.